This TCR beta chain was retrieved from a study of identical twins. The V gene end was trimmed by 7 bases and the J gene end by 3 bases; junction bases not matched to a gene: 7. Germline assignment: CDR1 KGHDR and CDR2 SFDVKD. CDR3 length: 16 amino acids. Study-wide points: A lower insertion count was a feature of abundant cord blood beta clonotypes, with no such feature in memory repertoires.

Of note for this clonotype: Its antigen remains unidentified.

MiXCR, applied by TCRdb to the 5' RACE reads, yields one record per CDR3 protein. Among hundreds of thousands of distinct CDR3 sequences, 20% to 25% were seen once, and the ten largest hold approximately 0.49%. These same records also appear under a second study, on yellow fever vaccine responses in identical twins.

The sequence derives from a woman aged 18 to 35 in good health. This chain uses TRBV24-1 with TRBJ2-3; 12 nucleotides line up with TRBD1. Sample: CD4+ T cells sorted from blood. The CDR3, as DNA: TGTGCCACCAGGTCCGGGACAGGGGGCAGGACAGATACGCAGTATTTT. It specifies CATRSGTGGRTDTQYF.